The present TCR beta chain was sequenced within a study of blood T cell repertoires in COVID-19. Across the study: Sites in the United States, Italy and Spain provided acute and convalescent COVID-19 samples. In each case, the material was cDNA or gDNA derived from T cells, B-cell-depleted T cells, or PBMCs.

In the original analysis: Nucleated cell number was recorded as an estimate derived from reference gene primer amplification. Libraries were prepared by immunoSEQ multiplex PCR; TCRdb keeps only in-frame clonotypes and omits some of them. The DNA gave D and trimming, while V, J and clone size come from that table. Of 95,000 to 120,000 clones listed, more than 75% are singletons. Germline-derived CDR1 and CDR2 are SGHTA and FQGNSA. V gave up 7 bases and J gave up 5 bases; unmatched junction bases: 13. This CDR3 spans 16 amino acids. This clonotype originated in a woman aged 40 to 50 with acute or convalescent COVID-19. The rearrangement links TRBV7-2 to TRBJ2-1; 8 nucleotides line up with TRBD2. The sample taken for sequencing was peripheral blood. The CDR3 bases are TGTGCCAGCACCTTCCAAACGGGGGGGCATAACAATGAGCAGTTCTTC. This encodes CASTFQTGGHNNEQFF.